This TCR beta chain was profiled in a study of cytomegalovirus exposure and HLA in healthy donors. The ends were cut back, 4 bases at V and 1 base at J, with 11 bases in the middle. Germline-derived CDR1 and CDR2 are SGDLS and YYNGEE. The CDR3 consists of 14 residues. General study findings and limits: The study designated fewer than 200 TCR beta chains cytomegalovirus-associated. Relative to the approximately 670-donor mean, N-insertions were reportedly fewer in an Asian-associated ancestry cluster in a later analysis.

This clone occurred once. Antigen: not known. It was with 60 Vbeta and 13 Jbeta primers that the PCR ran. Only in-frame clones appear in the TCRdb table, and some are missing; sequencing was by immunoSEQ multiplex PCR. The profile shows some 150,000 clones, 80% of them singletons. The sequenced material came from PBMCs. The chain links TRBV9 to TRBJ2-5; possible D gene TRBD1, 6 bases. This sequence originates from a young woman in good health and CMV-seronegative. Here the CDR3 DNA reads TGTGCCAGCAGCCCCGGACAGCTCCAAGAGACCCAGTACTTC. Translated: CASSPGQLQETQYF.